What follows are 14 T cell receptor beta chains derived from one specimen sequenced in a study of beta chain features in type 1 diabetes. Whole-study results and caveats: TCRB CDR3 length was moderately but significantly reduced in all four CD4+ subsets of Type 1 diabetes patients.

TCRB transcripts that were expressed got sequenced, as all of the isolated RNA had been reverse transcribed. Using immunoSEQ multiplex PCR, the repertoire was profiled, and TCRdb retains in-frame clones only, with some absent. The sample consists of about 650,000 clones, approximately 13% of them appearing once. These TCRs' antigens remain unknown. The specimen sequenced was naive CD4+ T cells from blood. These receptors all come from a man between 25 and 39 years old with type 1 diabetes.

The chain carries TRBV9 and TRBJ2-3, with TRBD2 identical over 7 bases. The CDR3 consists of 17 residues. In germline, CDR1 is SGDLS, CDR2 YYNGEE. The ends lost 3 bases at V and 4 bases at J; junction bases unmatched: 14. CDR3 sequence (DNA): TGTGCCAGCAGCGCACTCCCGGGACTACCGAAGGCAGATACGCAGTATTTT. It yields the protein CASSALPGLPKADTQYF.

This clone turned up a few times. The rearrangement links TRBV18 to TRBJ2-7; 8 bases align to TRBD1. Trimming took 3 bases from V and 7 from J; bases not matched to a gene: 8. In germline, CDR1 is KGHSH, CDR2 LQKENI. The CDR3 runs 14 residues. Written as DNA, the CDR3 is TGTGCCAGCTCACCGGACAGGGTGTTGAGGGAGCAGTACTTC. Translation gives CASSPDRVLREQYF.

This clone appeared a few times. The V gene is TRBV7-9, the J gene TRBJ2-5; D gene uncertain. Germline V CDR1 and CDR2: SEHNR, FQNEAQ (reference sequence). The CDR3 extends over 12 amino acids. Trimming shortened V by 3 bases and J by 7 bases, and 9 bases separated the two germline ends. The CDR3 region is CASSFPGGTQYF. The CDR3 region has the DNA TGTGCCAGCAGCTTCCCCGGTGGGACCCAGTACTTC.

The rearrangement uses TRBV7-2 and TRBJ2-4, with a tentative D call TRBD1 (5 bases). Trimming took 5 bases from V and 0 from J, leaving 11 bases between them. This CDR3 is built from 15 residues. Germline loops: CDR1 SGHTA, CDR2 FQGNSA. CDR3 residues: CASSPDILAKNIQYF. Here the CDR3 DNA reads TGTGCCAGCAGCCCGGACATTTTAGCCAAAAACATTCAGTACTTC.

J is TRBJ1-3 and V is TRBV23-1; the D gene is possibly TRBD1 (6 bases). TRBV23-1 has ORF status, its function being uncertain. The CDR3 covers 14 residues. Deletions cut 7 bases from V and 3 bases from J, with 13 bases between. CDR3 bases: TGCGCCAGCACCCCCGGGGGCAGTGGAAACACCATATATTTT. Residues: CASTPGGSGNTIYF.

This clone showed up just a few times. This chain connects TRBV9 to TRBJ2-1; D is perhaps TRBD1 or TRBD2 (6 bases each). The V gene lost 6 bases and the J gene lost 0 bases, with 13 bases spanning the gap. The CDR3 is 15 residues long. Germline V gene lookup returns CDR1 SGDLS and CDR2 YYNGEE. The CDR3: CASTAGTHSYNEQFF. The CDR3 DNA follows: TGTGCCAGCACCGCGGGGACACACTCCTACAATGAGCAGTTCTTC.

This clone was counted a few times. The gene calls are TRBV10-3 and TRBJ2-2; D perhaps matches TRBD1 (5 bases). The CDR3 is 15 amino acids. Trimming took off 4 bases at V and 0 bases at J, with 9 bases between the two ends. From germline, CDR1 is ENHRY and CDR2 SYGVKD. The DNA of the CDR3 is TGTGCCATCAGTGGGACACCAACGAACACCGGGGAGCTGTTTTTT. This translates into CAISGTPTNTGELFF.

V and J are TRBV2 and TRBJ1-1; possible D gene TRBD1, 5 bases. The CDR3 is made up of 16 amino acids. V lost 2 bases, J lost 0 bases, and 13 bases lay in between. Germline V gene sequence: CDR1 SNHLY, CDR2 FYNNEI. The CDR3, as DNA: TGTGCCAGCAGTGAAAACAGGTTGGACCTGAACACTGAAGCTTTCTTT. It specifies CASSENRLDLNTEAFF.

This clone was counted a few times. The chain recombines TRBV6-6 with TRBJ2-2; 9 bases are shared with TRBD1. The CDR3 totals 13 residues. CDR1 MNHNY and CDR2 SVGAGI come from the germline V gene (reference sequence). The ends lost 10 bases at V and 5 bases at J; junction bases unmatched: 5. The CDR3 loop reads CATGQGRTGELFF. DNA of the CDR3: TGTGCCACAGGACAGGGGAGGACCGGGGAGCTGTTTTTT.

This clone occurred a few times. The chain employs TRBV5-4 and TRBJ2-5; possibly TRBD1 or TRBD2 for D (5 bases each). There are 14 residues in the CDR3. Germline lookup yields CDR1 SGHNT and CDR2 YYREEE (reference sequence). Trimming took off 3 bases at V and 4 bases at J, with 13 bases between the two ends. The chain's CDR3 is CASSSPGTGETQYF. The CDR3 nucleotides are TGTGCCAGCAGCTCCCCAGGGACCGGAGAGACCCAGTACTTC.

V usage is TRBV30 and J usage is TRBJ2-1, with TRBD1 as a possible D gene (6 bases). V lost 6 bases, J lost 0 bases, and 21 bases lay in between. The CDR3 covers 17 residues. Germline V CDR1 and CDR2: GTSNPN, SVGIG (reference sequence). CDR3 bases: TGTGCCTGCTCCCCCTCGGACAGATCATACTCCTACAATGAGCAGTTCTTC. It specifies CACSPSDRSYSYNEQFF.

The rearrangement joins TRBV6-1 to TRBJ1-5; 7 bases match TRBD1. The CDR3 sequence is 13 residues long. Germline V gives CDR1 MNHNS, CDR2 SASEGT. Losses at the gene ends were 7 bases for V and 6 bases for J; bases not matched to a gene: 6. In nucleotides, the CDR3 is TGTGCCAGCATACTGGGACAGTTTCAGCCCCAGCATTTT. Amino acid sequence: CASILGQFQPQHF.

V usage is TRBV29-1 and J usage is TRBJ1-1; 9 nucleotides agree with TRBD1. This CDR3 has 15 residues. The germline V gene has CDR1 SQVTM and CDR2 ANQGSEA. V was pared by 4 bases and J by 4 bases, with 10 bases of the junction left unmatched. The DNA for the CDR3 is TGCAGCGTTGCGCCGGGACAGGGAGTGACCACTGAAGCTTTCTTT. This sequence encodes CSVAPGQGVTTEAFF.

This clone has only a few counts. The CDR3 sequence: CASSERWGYTF. CDR3 coding DNA: TGTGCCAGCAGTGAACGGTGGGGCTACACCTTC. This chain links TRBV2 with TRBJ1-2; D call uncertain. Germline V gene data show CDR1 as SNHLY and CDR2 as FYNNEI. V lost 2 bases to trimming and J lost 8 bases, with 6 bases between them. The CDR3 contains 11 residues.